These T cell receptor beta chains were read from a single sample in a study of CXCR3-negative and CXCR3-positive naive CD8 T cells. TCRdb reprocessed the 5' RACE reads and reports one entry per CDR3 protein, with no DNA. Its table lists about 89,000 distinct CDR3 sequences. The specimen sequenced was naive CXCR3+ CD8+ T cells from blood. The receptor set was obtained from a human donor in good health. Some clones in this sample may be carry-over from other donors' samples. Each CDR3 is given with its conserved first and last residue.

V gene: TRBV6-5
J gene: TRBJ1-1
CDR3 protein: CASSDITGTEAFF

V gene: TRBV4-1
J gene: TRBJ1-4
CDR3 protein: CASSPPGGRNEKLFF

V gene: TRBV28
J gene: TRBJ2-2
CDR3 protein: CASSELVTGELFF

V gene: TRBV9
J gene: TRBJ2-1
CDR3 protein: CASSVGFGSPGGEQFF

V gene: TRBV19
J gene: TRBJ2-6
CDR3 protein: CASSRDKSSGANVLTF

V gene: TRBV28
J gene: TRBJ1-6
CDR3 protein: CASSLRGDRGLWGSPLHF

V gene: TRBV28
J gene: TRBJ2-5
CDR3 protein: CASSLTPGAGETQYF

V gene: TRBV28
J gene: TRBJ1-2
CDR3 protein: CASTEAQYYGYTF

V gene: TRBV7-9
J gene: TRBJ1-6
CDR3 protein: CASSSYPRDSPLHF

V gene: TRBV6-6
J gene: TRBJ1-1
CDR3 protein: CASSYRASALYTEAFF

V gene: TRBV9
J gene: TRBJ2-1
CDR3 protein: CASSGDTEQFF

V gene: TRBV6-5
J gene: TRBJ2-5
CDR3 protein: CASSYDWEQETQYF

V gene: TRBV19
J gene: TRBJ2-1
CDR3 protein: CASSRAGGADEQFF

V gene: TRBV19
J gene: TRBJ1-5
CDR3 protein: CASADRPNQPQHF

V gene: TRBV4-3
J gene: TRBJ2-1
CDR3 protein: CASSQDLFTPPRVGNPQFF

V gene: TRBV20-1
J gene: TRBJ1-1
CDR3 protein: CSARDMTIEAFF

V gene: TRBV23-1
J gene: TRBJ2-7
CDR3 protein: CASTSMASPEIADEQYF

V gene: TRBV12-3/TRBV12-4
J gene: TRBJ2-5
CDR3 protein: CASSSAQETQYF

V gene: TRBV4-3
J gene: TRBJ2-3
CDR3 protein: CASRQEFVGSALDTQYF

V gene: TRBV29-1
J gene: TRBJ2-2
CDR3 protein: CSVLDSDRGLIGELFF

V gene: TRBV11-2
J gene: TRBJ2-3
CDR3 protein: CASSSLGDTQYF

V gene: TRBV29-1
J gene: TRBJ1-5
CDR3 protein: CSVVESNQPQHF

V gene: TRBV5-1
J gene: TRBJ2-1
CDR3 protein: CASSLGSGDNEQFF

V gene: TRBV28
J gene: TRBJ2-7
CDR3 protein: CASSLLDYEQYF

V gene: TRBV27
J gene: TRBJ2-1
CDR3 protein: CASSSGRGNEQFF

V gene: TRBV7-8
J gene: TRBJ1-2
CDR3 protein: CASSSGRNGYTF

V gene: TRBV5-5
J gene: TRBJ2-3
CDR3 protein: CASSLVGGSTDTQYF

V gene: TRBV4-1
J gene: TRBJ1-2
CDR3 protein: CASSQGPAAGYTF

V gene: TRBV18
J gene: TRBJ2-2
CDR3 protein: CASSPSAGELFF

V gene: TRBV6-2/TRBV6-3
J gene: TRBJ2-3
CDR3 protein: CASSYARDRPTDTQYF

V gene: TRBV4-1
J gene: TRBJ2-7
CDR3 protein: CASSHRTGAYEQYF

V gene: TRBV7-9
J gene: TRBJ2-7
CDR3 protein: CASSSGGDEQYF

V gene: TRBV7-9
J gene: TRBJ2-5
CDR3 protein: CASSPRAEETQYF

V gene: TRBV10-3
J gene: TRBJ2-3
CDR3 protein: CAISEQPTVDTQYF

V gene: TRBV29-1
J gene: TRBJ2-1
CDR3 protein: CSVVSLASSEQFF

V gene: TRBV29-1
J gene: TRBJ1-1
CDR3 protein: CSVAPRGTDRLVHTEAFF

V gene: TRBV6-5
J gene: TRBJ2-2
CDR3 protein: CASEGTSGSNTGELFF

V gene: TRBV28
J gene: TRBJ2-1
CDR3 protein: CASSFSGTGEGEQFF

V gene: TRBV4-1
J gene: TRBJ2-7
CDR3 protein: CASSQVLGLPYEQYF

V gene: TRBV28
J gene: TRBJ2-1
CDR3 protein: CASSDPGTVPYNEQFF

V gene: TRBV6-1
J gene: TRBJ2-3
CDR3 protein: CASSDLYSTDTQYF

V gene: TRBV7-8
J gene: TRBJ2-2
CDR3 protein: CASSLPSVGTSGTTGELFF

V gene: TRBV6-1
J gene: TRBJ2-5
CDR3 protein: CASSEDRGDAETQYF

V gene: TRBV28
J gene: TRBJ1-5
CDR3 protein: CASSWEAREHQPQHF

V gene: TRBV4-2
J gene: TRBJ2-2
CDR3 protein: CASSQDYSLVDGELFF

V gene: TRBV7-8
J gene: TRBJ2-1
CDR3 protein: CASSSHIEQFF

V gene: TRBV4-2
J gene: TRBJ1-1
CDR3 protein: CASSPGVGGDTEAFF

V gene: TRBV20-1
J gene: TRBJ1-1
CDR3 protein: CSARGGGSTEAFF

V gene: TRBV12-3/TRBV12-4
J gene: TRBJ2-3
CDR3 protein: CASNIGGRTDTQYF

V gene: TRBV4-3
J gene: TRBJ1-5
CDR3 protein: CASSQDFRTGNQPQHF

V gene: TRBV28
J gene: TRBJ1-2
CDR3 protein: CASSYLQDKDYGYTF

V gene: TRBV27
J gene: TRBJ1-1
CDR3 protein: CASSLNRGGWTEAFF

V gene: TRBV28
J gene: TRBJ1-5
CDR3 protein: CATTGRKDSNQPQHF

V gene: TRBV28
J gene: TRBJ1-1
CDR3 protein: CASSSAGLDTEAFF

V gene: TRBV27
J gene: TRBJ1-1
CDR3 protein: CASSLLGGNTEAFF

V gene: TRBV12-3/TRBV12-4
J gene: TRBJ2-1
CDR3 protein: CASSFSLGIDEQFF

V gene: TRBV29-1
J gene: TRBJ2-5
CDR3 protein: CSVEGPVGTNQETQYF

V gene: TRBV23-1
J gene: TRBJ2-3
CDR3 protein: CTPQREEDTQYF

V gene: TRBV20-1
J gene: TRBJ2-1
CDR3 protein: CSASGTSGYNEQFF

V gene: TRBV20-1
J gene: TRBJ1-2
CDR3 protein: CSARDTGANYGYTF